Listed here are 14 T cell receptor beta chains from one sample, sequenced in a study of T cell responses to AZD1222 COVID-19 vaccine. The assay was immunoSEQ multiplex PCR, and TCRdb's table has in-frame clones only and misses some. The sample records about 59,000 clones, 84% being singletons. The source material was peripheral blood, sampled on day 0 of AZD1222 vaccination. These receptors were collected from an adult in good health.

V is TRBV6-4 and J is TRBJ2-1, with D possibly being TRBD1 (7 bases). Looked up from germline, CDR1 is MRHNA and CDR2 is SNTAGT. This CDR3 has 15 amino acids. V lost 2 bases and J 8 bases, leaving 16 bases between the germline ends. The CDR3 sequence: CASSDKEGAWDEQFF. The CDR3 coding sequence is TGTGCCAGCAGTGACAAGGAGGGGGCTTGGGATGAGCAGTTCTTC.

The chain links TRBV19 to TRBJ1-5; 8 bases are a match to TRBD1. Looked up from germline, CDR1 is LNHDA and CDR2 is SQIVND (reference sequence). This CDR3 has 14 amino acids. V lost 5 bases and J lost 7; bases outside the gene matches: 7. The CDR3 sequence is CASSLGQVTQPQHF. CDR3 DNA: TGTGCCAGTAGTTTGGGACAGGTTACCCAGCCCCAGCATTTT.

The chain couples TRBV24-1 to TRBJ2-1, with unresolved D. Germline V gene data show CDR1 as KGHDR and CDR2 as SFDVKD. V lost 2 bases and J lost 5, with 6 bases in between. The CDR3 covers 13 residues. The CDR3 DNA reads TGTGCCACCAGTGATTCCCCGGACAATGAGCAGTTCTTC. This encodes CATSDSPDNEQFF.

This chain uses TRBV19 with TRBJ1-1; 8 nucleotides agree with TRBD1. J gave up 0 bases and V 8 bases, and 8 bases lay outside the gene matches. Germline CDR1 reads LNHDA; CDR2 reads SQIVND (reference sequence). CDR3 length: 15 amino acids. Here the CDR3 reads CASSPGQALNTEAFF. The CDR3, as DNA: TGTGCCAGTTCCCCGGGACAGGCATTGAACACTGAAGCTTTCTTT.

The chain employs TRBV7-8 and TRBJ2-1; 7 bases are shared with TRBD1. Germline V gene sequence: CDR1 SGHVS, CDR2 FQNEAQ. Losses at the gene ends were 3 bases for V and 4 bases for J; bases not matched to a gene: 3. The CDR3 loop spans 14 amino acids. The CDR3 loop is CASSLGTDYNEQFF. CDR3 DNA sequence: TGTGCCAGCAGCTTGGGGACAGATTACAATGAGCAGTTCTTC. Supplemented by reference TRBV7-8 and TRBJ2-1, the full variable domain reads GAGVSQSPRYKVAKRGQDVALRCDPISGHVSLFWYQQALGQGPEFLTYFQNEAQLDKSGLPSDRFFAERPEGSVSTLKIQRTQQEDSAVYLCASSLGTDYNEQFFGPGTRLTVL.

The rearrangement joins TRBV23-1 to TRBJ1-5, with 7 bases that match TRBD1. TRBV23-1 is flagged as an ORF with uncertain function. V lost 2 bases to trimming and J lost 4 bases; unmatched junction nucleotides: 8. The CDR3 loop spans 16 amino acids. CDR3 residues: CASSQPQGSSNQPQHF. In DNA, the CDR3 is TGCGCCAGCAGTCAACCACAGGGGTCATCTAATCAGCCCCAGCATTTT.

V and J are TRBV11-2 and TRBJ2-5, with a tentative D call TRBD1 (6 bases). CDR1 SGHAT and CDR2 FQNNGV come from the germline V gene. This CDR3 spans 13 amino acids. V was cut by 4 bases and J by 9 bases, with 15 bases left in between. The CDR3 is CASSSGSEGAQYF. CDR3 nucleotide sequence: TGTGCCAGCAGCTCCGGGTCCGAGGGGGCCCAGTACTTC.

The chain recombines TRBV5-1 with TRBJ1-2; TRBD1 aligns across 7 bases. The CDR3 totals 16 residues. Germline values: CDR1 SGHRS, CDR2 YFSETQ. V lost 2 bases to trimming and J lost 0 bases; unmatched junction nucleotides: 7. CDR3 nucleotides: TGCGCCAGCAGCTTAACCTCTGGACAGGCTAACTATGGCTACACCTTC. Protein product: CASSLTSGQANYGYTF.

This CDR3 is CASVGIEPEKSEETQYF. The CDR3 nucleotides read TGTGCCAGCGTAGGAATCGAACCAGAAAAGTCTGAAGAGACCCAGTACTTC. The genes are TRBV27 and TRBJ2-5, with D unclear. The CDR3 loop spans 17 amino acids. Germline V gene lookup returns CDR1 MNHEY and CDR2 SMNVEV (reference sequence). V lost 8 bases and J 3 bases, leaving 25 bases between the germline ends.

This clone was seen only once. The J gene is TRBJ1-2, the V gene TRBV19; D remains unclear. Trimming cost V 10 bases and J 2 bases, with 14 bases left between them. Per the germline V gene, CDR1 is LNHDA and CDR2 is SQIVND (reference sequence). The CDR3 covers 13 residues. The CDR3 spells CATTDLLNYGYTF. The CDR3 DNA is TGTGCCACTACGGACCTCCTCAACTATGGCTACACCTTC.

The chain couples TRBV14 to TRBJ1-2; perhaps TRBD1 as D (5 bases). The CDR3 has 13 amino acids. Germline V gives CDR1 SGHDN, CDR2 FVKESK. The germline V and J ends were trimmed by 8 bases and 5 bases, with 15 bases remaining between them. CDR3 sequence: CASSQGLQYGYTF. CDR3 nucleotide sequence: TGTGCCAGCTCCCAGGGCCTACAATATGGCTACACCTTC.

The chain links TRBV29-1 to TRBJ1-2, with D perhaps matching TRBD1 (6 bases). This CDR3 comprises 13 residues. Germline CDR1 reads SQVTM; CDR2 reads ANQGSEA. V lost 6 bases, J lost 2 bases, and 13 bases lay in between. CDR3 sequence (DNA): TGCAGCGTGCTGGACAGTCTCAACTATGGCTACACCTTC. This translates into CSVLDSLNYGYTF.

The chain links TRBV19 to TRBJ2-4; D is undetermined. Germline CDR1 and CDR2: LNHDA and SQIVND (reference sequence). With 4 bases removed from V and 8 bases from J, the gap between germline ends came to 18 bases. The CDR3 is made up of 15 amino acids. The CDR3 bases are TGTGCCAGTAGTAGTCAATTTAGCAGTTGGGACATTCAGTACTTC. It is translated as CASSSQFSSWDIQYF.

The sample holds a few counts of this clone. V and J are TRBV19 and TRBJ2-3, with 16 bases fitting TRBD2. Germline V gives CDR1 LNHDA, CDR2 SQIVND (reference sequence). V lost 3 bases and J lost 1; bases outside the gene matches: 1. This CDR3 comprises 17 residues. The CDR3 DNA reads TGTGCCAGTAGTATGGGACTAGCGGGGGGGCGCACAGATACGCAGTATTTT. Its protein product is CASSMGLAGGRTDTQYF.